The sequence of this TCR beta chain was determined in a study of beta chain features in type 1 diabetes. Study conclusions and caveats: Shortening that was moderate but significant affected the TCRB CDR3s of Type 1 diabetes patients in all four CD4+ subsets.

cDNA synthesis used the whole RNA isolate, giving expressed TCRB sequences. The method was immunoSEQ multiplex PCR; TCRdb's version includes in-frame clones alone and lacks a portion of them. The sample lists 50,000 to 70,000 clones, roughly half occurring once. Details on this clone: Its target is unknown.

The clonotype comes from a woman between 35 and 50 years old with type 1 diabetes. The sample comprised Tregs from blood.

The DNA of the CDR3 is TGTGCCAGCAGTTTCGGACTAGCGGGAGATCTGGATGAGCAGTTCTTC. Encoded protein: CASSFGLAGDLDEQFF. The chain has TRBV28 and TRBJ2-1, with 13 bases lining up with TRBD2. This CDR3 region has 16 residues. Looked up from germline, CDR1 is MDHEN and CDR2 is SYDVKM. Germline trimming cut 3 bases from V and 8 bases from J; bases unmatched to any gene: 7.